A single sample gave rise to the 19 T cell receptor beta chains below, sequenced in a study of OX40 agonist ivuxolimab in advanced cancers. The data were produced by immunoSEQ multiplex PCR, yet TCRdb's version contains in-frame clones alone and is incomplete. Counted here are around 87,000 clones, roughly 94% occurring once; the ten biggest clones make up approximately 2.4%. The starting material was CD4+ or CD8+ T cells sorted from blood, obtained in a trial of the OX40 agonist ivuxolimab. The receptors here all came from an adult with an advanced solid tumor such as melanoma, head and neck, liver or kidney cancer.

The gene calls are TRBV5-4 and TRBJ2-7; TRBD2 matches 9 bases. CDR3 length: 14 amino acids. CDR1 is SGHNT and CDR2 is YYREEE in the germline V gene (reference sequence). Losses at the gene ends were 0 bases for V and 4 bases for J; bases not matched to a gene: 2. The CDR3 sequence: CASSLGGRAYEQYF. The CDR3, as DNA: TGTGCCAGCAGCTTGGGCGGGAGGGCTTACGAGCAGTACTTC.

This clone was seen only once. This rearrangement joins TRBV29-1 to TRBJ2-1, with TRBD1 matching 7 bases. Trimming cost V 6 bases and J 2 bases; bases outside gene matches: 10. Germline loops: CDR1 SQVTM, CDR2 ANQGSEA. CDR3 size: 15 residues. The CDR3 sequence is CSVDLDRSAYNEQFF. CDR3 coding DNA: TGCAGCGTAGACTTGGACAGGAGTGCCTACAATGAGCAGTTCTTC.

The genes are TRBV29-1 and TRBJ2-6; D might be TRBD2 (6 bases). Trimming took off 7 bases at V and 0 bases at J, with 13 bases between the two ends. The CDR3 runs 15 residues. CDR1 and CDR2 (germline): SQVTM, ANQGSEA. CDR3 residues: CSAATDYSGANVLTF. CDR3 nucleotides: TGCAGCGCCGCTACGGACTACTCTGGGGCCAACGTCCTGACTTTC.

This chain uses TRBV27 with TRBJ1-1; D unclear. Germline V CDR1 and CDR2: MNHEY, SMNVEV (reference sequence). CDR3 length: 14 residues. V was trimmed by 3 bases and J by 0 bases, leaving 8 bases between them. In DNA, the CDR3 is TGTGCCAGCAGTTTCGGCAGAGTGAACACTGAAGCTTTCTTT. Translation: CASSFGRVNTEAFF.

The chain couples TRBV28 to TRBJ2-2; D is unresolved. CDR1 is MDHEN, CDR2 SYDVKM, per germline. This CDR3 has 13 residues. The V end was cut by 5 bases, the J end by 2 bases, with 6 bases between. CDR3 sequence: CASSTFNTGELFF. The CDR3 DNA reads as TGTGCCAGCAGTACATTCAACACCGGGGAGCTGTTTTTT.

This sequence joins TRBV27 and TRBJ1-2; D is undetermined. Between the trimmed V and J ends, which lost 3 bases and 0 bases, there was a span of 5 bases. This CDR3 comprises 13 residues. Germline V gene sequence: CDR1 MNHEY, CDR2 SMNVEV (reference sequence). CDR3 in DNA: TGTGCCAGCAGTTTTCGGCCTAACTATGGCTACACCTTC. This encodes CASSFRPNYGYTF.

V usage is TRBV27 and J usage is TRBJ1-2; unclear D gene. Germline V CDR1 and CDR2: MNHEY, SMNVEV (reference sequence). V gave up 2 bases and J gave up 3 bases, with 7 bases separating them. This CDR3 has 13 amino acids. For the CDR3, the DNA is TGTGCCAGCAGTTTAGGTTTGTACTATGGCTACACCTTC. Protein: CASSLGLYYGYTF.

The J gene is TRBJ1-4, the V gene TRBV12-5, with D perhaps matching TRBD1 (5 bases). The CDR3 has 13 amino acids. Germline V gene lookup returns CDR1 LGHNT and CDR2 FRNRAP. With 11 bases removed from V and 5 bases from J, the gap between germline ends came to 15 bases. The CDR3 is CARRRDGNEKLFF. The DNA of the CDR3 is TGTGCTCGACGGAGGGACGGGAATGAAAAACTGTTTTTT.

This chain connects TRBV4-3 to TRBJ2-1, with 10 bases lining up with TRBD2. Germline CDR1 is LGHNA and CDR2 is YSLEER. The CDR3 covers 16 residues. V trimming: 3 bases; J trimming: 8 bases; junction bases outside the gene matches: 10. The CDR3 sequence: CASSQSRAGGGDEQFF. CDR3 DNA sequence: TGCGCCAGCAGCCAGAGTAGAGCGGGGGGGGGCGATGAGCAGTTCTTC.

This chain connects TRBV27 to TRBJ1-5; maybe TRBD1 (6 bases). CDR1 is MNHEY and CDR2 is SMNVEV in the germline V gene (reference sequence). This CDR3 contains 14 residues. V was pared by 5 bases and J by 5 bases, with 13 bases between. For the CDR3, the DNA is TGTGCCAGCAGTCAAAGGGGGGGTCATCAGCCCCAGCATTTT. Translation: CASSQRGGHQPQHF.

The rearrangement links TRBV5-6 to TRBJ1-6; D is perhaps TRBD1 (6 bases). CDR3 length: 16 residues. The V and J ends lost 0 bases and 8 bases respectively, with 15 bases between them. Germline V lookup: CDR1 SGHDT, CDR2 YYEEEE. In nucleotides, the CDR3 is TGTGCCAGCAGCTTGGAAGAGGGGGGAGTGTATTCACCCCTCCACTTT. Protein sequence: CASSLEEGGVYSPLHF.

The J gene is TRBJ2-1, the V gene TRBV5-4; 16 bases agree with TRBD2. Germline V gives CDR1 SGHNT, CDR2 YYREEE (reference sequence). Trimming took 4 bases from V and 2 from J; bases not matched to a gene: 6. This CDR3 is built from 18 residues. CDR3 region: CASSPTGTSGGAYNEQFF. For the CDR3, the DNA is TGTGCCAGCAGCCCCACCGGGACTAGCGGGGGGGCCTACAATGAGCAGTTCTTC.

The J gene is TRBJ2-1, the V gene TRBV19; maybe TRBD2 (6 bases). The CDR3 contains 17 residues. Germline V CDR1 and CDR2: LNHDA, SQIVND (reference sequence). Trimming removed 3 bases from V and 3 bases from J, with 18 bases in between. CDR3 coding DNA: TGTGCCAGTAGTATTGATGGGGACTCATCCTACTACAATGAGCAGTTCTTC. As protein: CASSIDGDSSYYNEQFF.

The chain has TRBV2 and TRBJ1-5, with D tentatively TRBD1 (6 bases). Looked up from germline, CDR1 is SNHLY and CDR2 is FYNNEI. This CDR3 comprises 15 residues. Trimming took 6 bases from V and 4 from J, leaving 16 bases between them. The CDR3 region has the DNA TGTGCCAGCAGCGATAGGACAGCCTTAAATCAGCCCCAGCATTTT. Its protein is CASSDRTALNQPQHF.

The rearrangement links TRBV5-4 to TRBJ2-7; perhaps TRBD1 as D (5 bases). The CDR3 consists of 12 residues. Germline V gene data show CDR1 as SGHNT and CDR2 as YYREEE (reference sequence). V lost 5 bases and J lost 6, with 12 bases in between. The CDR3 DNA is TGTGCCAGCAGAGCAGGGCACGGCGAGCAGTACTTC. It encodes CASRAGHGEQYF. The full variable domain, its missing parts supplied by reference TRBV5-4 and TRBJ2-7, is ETGVTQSPTHLIKTRGQQVTLRCSSQSGHNTVSWYQQALGQGPQFIFQYYREEENGRGNFPPRFSGLQFPNYSSELNVNALELDDSALYLCASRAGHGEQYFGPGTRLTVT.

The rearrangement links TRBV19 to TRBJ1-5; D gene unclear. Germline V gives CDR1 LNHDA, CDR2 SQIVND (reference sequence). The CDR3 has 11 amino acids. The V end was cut by 1 base, the J end by 9 bases, with 4 bases between. CDR3 coding DNA: TGTGCCAGTAGTATAGGGGGGCCCCAGCATTTT. It codes for CASSIGGPQHF.

V and J are TRBV6-6 and TRBJ2-5; 9 positions match TRBD2. After removal of 6 bases from V and 4 bases from J, the junction contained 6 bases not matched to a gene. CDR1 is MNHNY and CDR2 is SVGAGI in the germline V gene (reference sequence). This CDR3 is built from 14 residues. CDR3 protein: CASRDAGGRETQYF. The DNA of the CDR3 is TGTGCCAGCAGAGACGCGGGGGGGCGAGAGACCCAGTACTTC.

The sample holds a few counts of this clone. This chain joins TRBV6-1 and TRBJ2-7; D assignment may be TRBD1 or TRBD2 (6 bases each). Trimming removed 7 bases at V and 3 bases at J, with 10 bases between. The CDR3 extends over 12 amino acids. Germline loops: CDR1 MNHNS, CDR2 SASEGT. This CDR3 reads CASIKGGYEQYF. The DNA for the CDR3 is TGTGCCAGCATCAAGGGGGGCTACGAGCAGTACTTC.

This sequence joins TRBV7-9 and TRBJ1-3; 7 bases are a match to TRBD1. The germline CDR1 and CDR2 sequences are SEHNR and FQNEAQ (reference sequence). The length of the CDR3 is 16 residues. V shed 3 bases and J 0 bases; nucleotides not matched to a gene: 5. CDR3 in DNA: TGTGCCAGCAGCTTGGGGACAGACAGCTCTGGAAACACCATATATTTT. It codes for CASSLGTDSSGNTIYF. The full variable domain, its missing parts supplied by reference TRBV7-9 and TRBJ1-3, is DTGVSQNPRHKITKRGQNVTFRCDPISEHNRLYWYRQTLGQGPEFLTYFQNEAQLEKSRLLSDRFSAERPKGSFSTLEIQRTEQGDSAMYLCASSLGTDSSGNTIYFGEGSWLTVV.